This TCR beta chain was recorded in a study of T cells after yellow fever vaccination (dated by TCRdb to the late 2010s). Some background on the complete study: The SMART-Seq v4 Ultra Low Input RNA kit was used to prepare libraries from fractions with low cell numbers. Bulk PBMC replicates and cell subsets were isolated from blood drawn at multiple timepoints before and after both primary and secondary immunization. Two healthy male donors made up the cohort, one aged 18 to 29 years and the other aged 30 to 39 years. To follow T-cell clones before and after both primary and booster YFV17D yellow fever vaccination, bulk TCR alpha and beta repertoires underwent longitudinal sequencing. The study at large found these results: After the booster, most clones that had expanded after primary vaccination were detected again (about 97% of CD4 and more than 85% of CD8), suggesting broad maintenance of memory. Because only a couple of donors were included in the study, the extent to which the findings can be generalized is limited. A small fraction of clonotypes showed up in both the CD4 and CD8 compartments, probably as a result of convergent recombination. The secondary T-cell response was found to be weaker but faster than the primary response, with a peak reached on day 5 rather than on day 15. Computational filtering was required because FACS-sorted repertoires could contain abundant contaminating clonotypes from the bulk population.

Taken from cysteine to phenylalanine, the CDR3 has 15 residues. This entry keeps only the CDR3 DNA: 45 bases, framed from base 1. V is reduced by 4 bases and J by 3 bases, leaving a spacing of 15 bases between them. As encoded in the germline V gene (reference sequence), CDR1 is SGHNT while CDR2 is YYREEE. Read against the paper, the sample's treatment or condition label means: live attenuated yellow fever vaccine strain. A standard Ficoll-Paque protocol was used to isolate PBMCs from peripheral blood. CD4 and CD8 T-cell fractions were isolated with Dynabeads CD4 and CD8 positive selection kits. TriZol was used to extract RNA from bulk PBMCs, CD4 and CD8 fractions, and dextramer-positive and dextramer-negative fractions. This clonotype has more than one count but fewer than ten. No cognate antigen has been identified for it. Base quality data are lacking; no much larger clone is found one base away.

TCR cDNA was synthesized by 5'RACE template switching, which introduced a universal primer site and unique molecular identifiers. Priming for cDNA synthesis came from both the TCR alpha and TCR beta constant segments. Two PCR steps were used to amplify libraries, with sample barcodes and sequencing adapters being added in the second step. Sequencing of the libraries was done on either Illumina HiSeq 2500 (2x100 bp) or NovaSeq (2x150 bp). The paper's processing steps were these. MIGEC was used to demultiplex reads and collapse the reads into UMI consensus sequences, and MiXCR was used for V(D)J alignment. Vaccine-responding clonotypes were identified with edgeR using replicate PBMC samples, with FDR below 0.01 and a log2 fold change above 5 up to day 15 being required. Each bulk clonotype received a CD4 or CD8 identity based on whether the sequenced CD4 or CD8 repertoire contained that clonotype at higher abundance. The public reads were run again by TCRdb, first through fastp at Q25 and then through MiXCR, and only productive beta chains were kept. Rows matching on CDR3 protein sequence are summarized as one entry with the most common DNA and genes. The V and J calls and clone size are TCRdb's, not the authors'. The sample includes tens of thousands of distinct CDR3 sequences, with more than 5.5% observed a single time. Around 44% of the sample goes to the ten largest clones.

The sample consisted of CD8+ T cells sorted from PBMCs, taken on the day of the first yellow fever vaccination. The chain joins TRBV5-4 to TRBJ2-3, with the D call perhaps TRBD1 or TRBD2, each one matching 6 bases. The TCR sequence derives from a man between 18 and 29 years old who received the YFV17D yellow fever vaccine. DNA sequence: TGTGCCAGCAGCGGAACAGGGAGGAGGACAGATACGCAGTATTTT. Protein translation: CASSGTGRRTDTQYF.